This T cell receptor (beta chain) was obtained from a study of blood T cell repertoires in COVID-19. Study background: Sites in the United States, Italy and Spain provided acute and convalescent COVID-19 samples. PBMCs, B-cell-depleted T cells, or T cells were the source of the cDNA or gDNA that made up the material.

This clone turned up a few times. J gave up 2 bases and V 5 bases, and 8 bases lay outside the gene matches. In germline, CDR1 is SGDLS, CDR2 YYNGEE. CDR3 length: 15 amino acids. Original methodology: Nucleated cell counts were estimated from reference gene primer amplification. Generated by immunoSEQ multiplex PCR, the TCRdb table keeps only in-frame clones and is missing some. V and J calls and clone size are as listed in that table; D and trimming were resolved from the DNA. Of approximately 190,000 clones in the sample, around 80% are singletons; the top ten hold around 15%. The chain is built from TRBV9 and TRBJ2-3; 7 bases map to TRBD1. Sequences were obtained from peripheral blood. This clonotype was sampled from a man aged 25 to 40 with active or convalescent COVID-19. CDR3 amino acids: CASREGTAATDTQYF. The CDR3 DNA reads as TGTGCCAGCAGGGAAGGGACAGCCGCCACAGATACGCAGTATTTT.